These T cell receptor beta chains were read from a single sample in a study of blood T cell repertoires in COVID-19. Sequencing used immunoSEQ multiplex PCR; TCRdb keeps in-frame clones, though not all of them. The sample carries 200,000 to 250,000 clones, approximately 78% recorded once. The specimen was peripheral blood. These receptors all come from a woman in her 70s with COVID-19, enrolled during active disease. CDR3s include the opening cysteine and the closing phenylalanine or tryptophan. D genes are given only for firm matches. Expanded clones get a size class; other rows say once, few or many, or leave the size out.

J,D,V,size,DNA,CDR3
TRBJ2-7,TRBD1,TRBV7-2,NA,TGTGCCAGCAGCGTCTCCGGGACAGGGGTCCCCTACGAGCAGTACTTC,CASSVSGTGVPYEQYF
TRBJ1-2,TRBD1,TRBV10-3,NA,TGTGCCATCAGTGGGGGACAGGGAGTGGGCTACACCTTC,CAISGGQGVGYTF
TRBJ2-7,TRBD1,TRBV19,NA,TGTGCCAGTAGTAAGCATAGGACAGGGAGGTCCTACGAGCAGTACTTC,CASSKHRTGRSYEQYF
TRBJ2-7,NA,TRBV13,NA,TGTGCCAGCAGCCGAACGGGACAAGAACTCTACGAGCAGTACTTC,CASSRTGQELYEQYF
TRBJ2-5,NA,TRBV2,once,TGTGCCAGCGGGAGTGGGGAGGTGATGACCCAGTACTTC,CASGSGEVMTQYF
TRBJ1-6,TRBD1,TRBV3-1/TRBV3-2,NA,TGTGCCAGCAGCCCCTGGACAGGGAAAGGTAATTCACCCCTCCACTTT,CASSPWTGKGNSPLHF
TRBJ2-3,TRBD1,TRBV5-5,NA,TGTGCCAGCAGCCTCTGGACAGGGGCGGCAGATACGCAGTATTTT,CASSLWTGAADTQYF
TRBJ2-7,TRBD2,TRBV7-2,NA,TGTGCCAGCAGCTTAGGACTAGCGGGAGGTCAGGGCGAGCAGTACTTC,CASSLGLAGGQGEQYF
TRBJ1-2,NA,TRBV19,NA,TGTGCCAGTAGTGTCGACCGGGACTTCAACTATGGCTACACCTTC,CASSVDRDFNYGYTF
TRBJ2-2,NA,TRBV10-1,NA,TGCGCCAGCAGCCTACTGCAGGGGCGAACCGGGGAGCTGTTTTTT,CASSLLQGRTGELFF
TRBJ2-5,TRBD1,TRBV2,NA,TGTGCCAGCAGCCGGACAGGGCTTGGGGAGACCCAGTACTTC,CASSRTGLGETQYF
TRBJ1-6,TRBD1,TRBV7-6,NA,TGTGCCAGCAGCTTAGGACAGGGGTATAATTCACCCCTCCACTTT,CASSLGQGYNSPLHF
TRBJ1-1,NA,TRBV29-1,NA,TGCAGCGTTGTTGGGGGGGCAACGTCGAACACTGAAGCTTTCTTT,CSVVGGATSNTEAFF
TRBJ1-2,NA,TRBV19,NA,TGTGCCAGTTCCCCTAAAAGGGAGACTGGCTACACCTTC,CASSPKRETGYTF
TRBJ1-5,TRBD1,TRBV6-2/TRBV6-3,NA,TGTGCCAGCAGTCACAGGGGTAATCAGCCCCAGCATTTT,CASSHRGNQPQHF
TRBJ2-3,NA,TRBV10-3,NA,TGTGCCATCAGTCCAACAGGGCGAGGCGATACGCAGTATTTT,CAISPTGRGDTQYF
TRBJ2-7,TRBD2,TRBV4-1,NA,TGCGCCAGCAGCCAAGCAGAGACTAGCGCCTACGAGCAGTACTTC,CASSQAETSAYEQYF
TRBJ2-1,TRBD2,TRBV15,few,TGTGCCACCAGCTCCACCAGCGGGACTAGCGGAGACTCCTACAATGAGCAGTTCTTC,CATSSTSGTSGDSYNEQFF
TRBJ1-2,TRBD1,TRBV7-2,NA,TGTGCCAGCAGCTTAAGTGCGTCAGGGGGTGGCTACACCTTC,CASSLSASGGGYTF
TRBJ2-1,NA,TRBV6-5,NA,TGTGCCAGCAGGCTAAACAATGAGCAGTTCTTC,CASRLNNEQFF
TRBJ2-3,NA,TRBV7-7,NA,TGTGCCAGCAGCTTAGGCGGATTAAACACAGATACGCAGTATTTT,CASSLGGLNTDTQYF
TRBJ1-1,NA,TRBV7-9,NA,TGTGCCAGCAGCTTAGAAGGGGCGCGGAACACTGAAGCTTTCTTT,CASSLEGARNTEAFF
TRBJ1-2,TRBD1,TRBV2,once,TGTGCCAGCAGTAACAGGGGAAGTTATGGCTACACCTTC,CASSNRGSYGYTF
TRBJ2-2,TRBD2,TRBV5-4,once,TGTGCCAGCAGGCACACTAGCGAGAGCGGGGAGCTGTTTTTT,CASRHTSESGELFF
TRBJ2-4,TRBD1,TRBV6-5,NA,TGTGCCAGCAGGGGTTTGACAGGGGCCCTACACATTCAGTACTTC,CASRGLTGALHIQYF
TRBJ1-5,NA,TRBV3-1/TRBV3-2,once,TGTGCCAGCAGCCAAGAGCCAGGGACAAATCAGCCCCAGCATTTT,CASSQEPGTNQPQHF
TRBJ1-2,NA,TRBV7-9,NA,TGTGCCAGCAGCCCCACCCGGGACTATGGCTACACCTTC,CASSPTRDYGYTF
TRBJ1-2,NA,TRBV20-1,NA,TGCAGTGCTAGTATCAGGGTTCAGGGCTACACCTTC,CSASIRVQGYTF
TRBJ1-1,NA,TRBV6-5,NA,TGTGCCAGCAGTTACTGGCAGAACACTGAAGCTTTCTTT,CASSYWQNTEAFF
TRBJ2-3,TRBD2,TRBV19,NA,TGTGCCAGTAGTAGTACTAGCGGGAGGCCCACAGATACGCAGTATTTT,CASSSTSGRPTDTQYF
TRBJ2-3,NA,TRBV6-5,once,TGTGCCATTGGAGAATCCACAGATACGCAGTATTTT,CAIGESTDTQYF
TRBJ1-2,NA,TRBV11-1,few,TGTGCCAGCAGCTTAATCCCGACAGGTGCACTGGGCTACACCTTC,CASSLIPTGALGYTF
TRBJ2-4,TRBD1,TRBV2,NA,TGTGCCAGCGGAGACAGGGGCTTCAAAAACATTCAGTACTTC,CASGDRGFKNIQYF
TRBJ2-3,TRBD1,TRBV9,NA,TGTGCCAGCAGCTATGATACGGGACAGGCCTTCACAGATACGCAGTATTTT,CASSYDTGQAFTDTQYF
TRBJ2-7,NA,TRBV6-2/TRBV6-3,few,TGTGCCAGCAGTTACGAGGACAGAGGTTCCTACGAGCAGTACTTC,CASSYEDRGSYEQYF
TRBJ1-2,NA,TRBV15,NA,TGTGCCACCAGCAGAGAATTTAGACAGAACTATGGCTACACCTTC,CATSREFRQNYGYTF
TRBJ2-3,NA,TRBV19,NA,TGTGCCAGTACTCTAACCTCTAGCACAGATACGCAGTATTTT,CASTLTSSTDTQYF
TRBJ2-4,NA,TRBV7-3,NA,TGTGCCAGCAGCCTGATTCAACTCAGGGGAGCCAAAAACATTCAGTACTTC,CASSLIQLRGAKNIQYF
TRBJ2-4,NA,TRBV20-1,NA,TGCAGTGCTAGACAGGATGACATTCAGTACTTC,CSARQDDIQYF
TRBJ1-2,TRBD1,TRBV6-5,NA,TGTGCCAGCAGTTACTCCGGACAGGGAGGTTACGGCTACACCTTC,CASSYSGQGGYGYTF
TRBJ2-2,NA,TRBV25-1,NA,TGTGCCAGCAAAGAGGCAAGGAACACCGGGGAGCTGTTTTTT,CASKEARNTGELFF